This TCR beta chain is from a study of control samples from healthy donors and cancer patients. Germline V gene sequence: CDR1 SGDLS, CDR2 YYNGEE. The V segment lost 2 bases and the J segment 2 bases; nucleotides outside the gene matches: 1. This CDR3 has 15 amino acids. Some clones are missing from TCRdb's copy, which holds only in-frame ones; the method was immunoSEQ multiplex PCR. The sample contains 95,000 to 150,000 clones, roughly 90% of which appear only once. The chain joins TRBV9 to TRBJ1-2, with TRBD1 matching 12 bases. Specimen: blood. The TCR sequence derives from a man between 18 and 29 years old in good health. The CDR3 nucleotides read TGTGCCAGCAGCGTGGGGACAGGGGGCAACTATGGCTACACCTTC. Encoded protein: CASSVGTGGNYGYTF.